This T cell receptor beta chain was identified during a study of neoadjuvant nivolumab and ipilimumab in lung cancer. V lost 4 bases, J lost 0 bases, and 9 bases stayed unmatched. The CDR3 length is 17 residues. Looked up from germline, CDR1 is SQVTM and CDR2 is ANQGSEA. Data came from immunoSEQ multiplex PCR; TCRdb stores just in-frame clones and leaves some out. The sample holds 8,000 to 10,000 clones, roughly 77% seen once. This receptor was taken from an adult with non-small cell lung cancer. This specimen consisted of tumor tissue, obtained after neoadjuvant nivolumab, alone or with ipilimumab, at or shortly before surgery. This sequence joins TRBV29-1 and TRBJ2-3; 11 bases line up with TRBD2. The CDR3 DNA is TGCAGCGTTGGATCGGACAGGACTAGCGGGAGCACAGATACGCAGTATTTT. Translation: CSVGSDRTSGSTDTQYF.